These 6 T cell receptor beta chains were sequenced from one sample in a study of T cells after yellow fever vaccination. TCRdb independently ran MiXCR on the 5' RACE reads; one entry per CDR3 protein. The table has 200,000 to 250,000 distinct CDR3 sequences, less than 9% seen once. The sample in question was CD4+ T cells sorted from PBMCs, obtained 15 days after the yellow fever booster vaccination. The origin of the receptors is a man under 40 who received the YFV17D yellow fever vaccine.

This clonotype was detected a few times. The chain uses TRBV5-4 and TRBJ2-1; the D gene is possibly TRBD2 (5 bases). This CDR3 comprises 12 residues. Trimming removed 3 bases from V and 7 bases from J, with 8 bases in between. The germline V gene encodes CDR1 SGHNT and CDR2 YYREEE (reference sequence). The CDR3, as DNA: TGTGCCAGCAGCTCACTAGAGAATGAGCAGTTCTTC. This sequence encodes CASSSLENEQFF.

This clonotype was counted at least ten times. The chain links TRBV11-2 to TRBJ2-7; 7 bases agree with TRBD1. Germline loops: CDR1 SGHAT, CDR2 FQNNGV. Trimming took 5 bases from V and 2 from J; bases not matched to a gene: 15. CDR3 length: 17 amino acids. The CDR3: CASSTYTGTAYTYEQYF. The CDR3 region has the DNA TGTGCCAGCAGCACATACACCGGGACAGCATACACCTACGAGCAGTACTTC.

This clonotype has at least ten counts. One end of the junction fails to match germline, which may point to a read error. The chain links TRBV6-1 to TRBJ2-1, with D tentatively TRBD2 (5 bases). Looked up from germline, CDR1 is MNHNS and CDR2 is SASEGT. The CDR3 has 11 amino acids. CDR3 nucleotides: TGTGCCAGCAGGGAAGGGAGTGAGCAGTTCTTC. Encoded protein: CASREGSEQFF.

This clonotype was seen a few times. The chain recombines TRBV9 with TRBJ2-7, with a tentative D call TRBD2 (6 bases). Germline CDR1 is SGDLS and CDR2 is YYNGEE. This CDR3 spans 14 amino acids. Trimming left V 0 bases short and J 2 bases short, with 9 bases between. The CDR3 sequence: CASSVDAGTYEQYF. Written as DNA, the CDR3 is TGTGCCAGCAGCGTAGACGCGGGAACCTACGAGCAGTACTTC.

The chain joins TRBV20-1 to TRBJ2-7, with D hard to call. The germline gives CDR1 DFQATT, CDR2 SNEGSKA (reference sequence). The V and J ends lost 4 bases and 6 bases respectively, with 16 bases between them. The CDR3 totals 13 residues. CDR3 protein: CSAKAPTTSEQYF. CDR3 sequence (DNA): TGCAGTGCTAAGGCGCCCACCACAAGCGAGCAGTACTTC.

V and J are TRBV10-3 and TRBJ2-3; D call uncertain. Trimming took off 6 bases at V and 5 bases at J, with 9 bases between the two ends. The CDR3 consists of 12 residues. The V gene's germline CDR1 is ENHRY and CDR2 SYGVKD. The CDR3 DNA is TGTGCCATCAGCTCTGGGGAAGATACGCAGTATTTT. This translates into CAISSGEDTQYF.